This entry is about one T cell receptor beta chain. The entry originates in a study of Ad26.COV2.S vaccination and SARS-CoV-2 variants. About the research overall: In the study, Ad26.COV2.S was injected intramuscularly once, or twice 56 days apart.

Germline V gene lookup returns CDR1 SGDLS and CDR2 YYNGEE. V was clipped by 4 bases and J by 1 base; unmatched bases: 10. CDR3 length equals 16 residues. Here immunoSEQ multiplex PCR was the method, and the copy in TCRdb shows in-frame clones only, minus some. This table holds about 350,000 clones, roughly 90% found once. Treatment given: some 19 received Ad26.COV2.S at low or high dose, single or two shots; roughly five received placebo; per-sample allocation not given. Specimens were obtained on day 63 following the first vaccine or placebo injection. At a Boston site, the person donating was an adult of 18-55 years. The study used a vaccine consisting of an Ad26 vector that expressed Wuhan-strain SARS-CoV-2 spike.

The TCR was taken from a person aged 18-65 years who received the Ad26.COV2.S COVID-19 vaccine or a placebo. The sequencing used peripheral blood, collected in a trial of Ad26.COV2.S vaccine versus placebo. The chain has TRBV9 and TRBJ2-7; the match to TRBD2 covers 8 bases. The CDR3 nucleotides read TGTGCCAGCAGCCCTAAGGGTAGCGGGGTTTCCTACGAGCAGTACTTC. Translation gives CASSPKGSGVSYEQYF. The whole variable domain, remainder taken from reference TRBV9 and TRBJ2-7, is DSGVTQTPKHLITATGQRVTLRCSPRSGDLSVYWYQQSLDQGLQFLIQYYNGEERAKGNILERFSAQQFPDLHSELNLSSLELGDSALYFCASSPKGSGVSYEQYFGPGTRLTVT.